The subject of this entry is one T cell receptor (beta chain). Its antigen is still unknown. These data come from a study of pediatric ulcerative colitis. Study context: Ulcerative colitis patients had pancolitis or left-sided colitis, with confirming histology. Findings and caveats of the study: Blood samples from a couple of patients yielded substantially fewer templates and were excluded from blood-rectal overlap analysis. Clonal expansions reduced rectal repertoire diversity in acute severe colitis.

One to two pinch biopsies were taken from the rectum during colonoscopy. Assay used: immunoSEQ multiplex PCR; TCRdb lists only in-frame clones, some missing. This table has tens of thousands of clones, roughly two thirds appearing once. The sample comprised gut tissue. The sequence was obtained from a boy aged 10-17 years with severe ulcerative colitis.

This CDR3 is CASSYEINQPQHF. CDR3 DNA sequence: TGTGCCAGCAGTTACGAGATAAATCAGCCCCAGCATTTT. The chain uses TRBV6-5 and TRBJ1-5, with D uncertain. CDR3 length equals 13 residues. Germline CDR1 is MNHEY and CDR2 is SVGAGI. Trimming left V 2 bases short and J 4 bases short, with 6 bases between.